The entry below describes one TCR beta chain. This sample was included in a study of blood T cell repertoires in COVID-19. Across the study: Whether acute or convalescent, the COVID-19 samples came from the United States, Italy and Spain.

As processed by the authors: Amplification from reference gene primers served as the basis for estimated nucleated cell counts. Clones were read by immunoSEQ multiplex PCR, and TCRdb kept only the in-frame ones, dropping some. For V, J and clone size, that table is used; D and trimming come from the DNA. Of 200,000 or so clones in the sample, approximately 85% were seen once. Looked up from germline, CDR1 is SQVTM and CDR2 is ANQGSEA. V was pared by 4 bases and J by 2 bases, with 11 bases between. The CDR3 is 13 amino acids. This clonotype originated in a man in his 60s with acute or convalescent COVID-19. The sequenced sample was peripheral blood. V is TRBV29-1 and J is TRBJ1-1; tentatively, D is TRBD1 (5 bases). The DNA of the CDR3 is TGCAGCGTTGCTAGGGGATCCAACACTGAAGCTTTCTTT. Amino acid sequence: CSVARGSNTEAFF.